The sequence of this TCR beta chain was determined in a study of shared clonotypes between healthy human individuals. CDR3 size: 14 residues. With V trimmed by 4 bases and J by 3 bases, 6 bases remained unmatched. Germline loops: CDR1 MDHEN, CDR2 SYDVKM. In regard to this clone: The sample carries other DNA sequences with the same CDR3.

CD45RA+ naive and CD45RA-negative memory subsets were separated from CD4+ cells. Measured with immunoSEQ multiplex PCR; TCRdb has only the in-frame clones, and not every one. The table records some 2,500,000 clones, roughly 92% of them present only once. The material sequenced was naive CD4+ T cells from PBMCs. The subset here: CD45RA+ positively selected. The source is a man aged 18 to 29 in good health. Some clones in this sample may be carry-over from other donors' samples. The J gene is TRBJ2-7, the V gene TRBV28, with 7 bases matching TRBD1. The DNA for the CDR3 is TGTGCCAGCAGTTCTCCGGGACAGCTCTACGAGCAGTACTTC. It encodes CASSSPGQLYEQYF.